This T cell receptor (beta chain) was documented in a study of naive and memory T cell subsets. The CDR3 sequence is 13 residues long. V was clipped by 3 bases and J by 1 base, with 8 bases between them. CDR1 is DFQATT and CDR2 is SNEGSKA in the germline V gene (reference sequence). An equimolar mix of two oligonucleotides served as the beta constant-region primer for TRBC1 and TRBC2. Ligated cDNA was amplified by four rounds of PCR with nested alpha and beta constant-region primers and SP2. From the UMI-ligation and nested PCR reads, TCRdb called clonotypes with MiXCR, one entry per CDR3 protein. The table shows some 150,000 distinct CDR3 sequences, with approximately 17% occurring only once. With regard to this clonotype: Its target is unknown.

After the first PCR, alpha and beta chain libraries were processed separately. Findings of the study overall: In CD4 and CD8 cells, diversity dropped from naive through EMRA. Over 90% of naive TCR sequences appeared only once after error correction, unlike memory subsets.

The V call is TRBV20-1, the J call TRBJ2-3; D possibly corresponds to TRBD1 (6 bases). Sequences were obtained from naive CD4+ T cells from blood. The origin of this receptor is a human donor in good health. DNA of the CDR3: TGCAGTGCTAGTCGGACAGGCACAGATACGCAGTATTTT. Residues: CSASRTGTDTQYF.